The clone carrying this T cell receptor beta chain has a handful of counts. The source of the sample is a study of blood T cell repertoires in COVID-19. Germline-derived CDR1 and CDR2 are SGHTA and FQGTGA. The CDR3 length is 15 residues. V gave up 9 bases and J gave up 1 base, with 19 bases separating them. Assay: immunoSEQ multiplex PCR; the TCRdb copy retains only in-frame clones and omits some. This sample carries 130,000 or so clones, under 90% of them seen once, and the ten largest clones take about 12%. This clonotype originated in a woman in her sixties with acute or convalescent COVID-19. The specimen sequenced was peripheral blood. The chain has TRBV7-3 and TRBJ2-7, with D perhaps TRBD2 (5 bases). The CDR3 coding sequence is TGTGCCAGTCCCACGGGATCCCCAAATTCCTACGAGCAGTACGTC. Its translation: CASPTGSPNSYEQYV.